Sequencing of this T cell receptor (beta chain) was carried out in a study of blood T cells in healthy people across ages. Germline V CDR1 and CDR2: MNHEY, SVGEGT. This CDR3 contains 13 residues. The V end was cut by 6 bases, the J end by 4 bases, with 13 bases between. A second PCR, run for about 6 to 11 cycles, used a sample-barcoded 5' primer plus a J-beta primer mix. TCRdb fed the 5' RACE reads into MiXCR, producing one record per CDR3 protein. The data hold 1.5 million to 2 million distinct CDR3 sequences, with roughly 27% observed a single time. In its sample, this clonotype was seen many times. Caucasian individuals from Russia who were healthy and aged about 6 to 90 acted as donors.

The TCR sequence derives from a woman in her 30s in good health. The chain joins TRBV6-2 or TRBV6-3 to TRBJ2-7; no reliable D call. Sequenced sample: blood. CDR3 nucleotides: TGTGCCAGCAGGTATTCGAGTGCGTACGAGCAGTACTTC. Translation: CASRYSSAYEQYF.